These 26 T cell receptor beta chains share one sample of origin, sequenced in a study of cytomegalovirus exposure and HLA in healthy donors (dated by TCRdb to about 2017). The protocol used for the library was the immunoSEQ multiplex PCR assay. For the multiplex PCR, a mixture combining 60 forward primers for TCR Vbeta segments and 13 reverse primers for TCR Jbeta segments was used. The table comes from immuneACCESS by way of TCRdb, which keeps in-frame sequences with V and J called. Part of the clones is missing from these tables; in studies checked, under half for an unresolved V gene and the rest for unknown reasons. The sample includes approximately 140,000 clones, with around 81% observed a single time. The ten biggest clones cover under 7.5% of the sample. The sequencing sample was made of PBMCs. The receptors were gathered from a man between 35 and 55 years old in good health and CMV-seropositive.

This clone was counted once. The chain employs TRBV10-3 and TRBJ1-6, with D unclear. The CDR3 covers 13 residues. V dropped 0 bases and J dropped 7 bases, with 4 bases sitting between them. CDR1 is ENHRY and CDR2 is SYGVKD in the germline V gene. This chain's CDR3 is CAISESPNSPLHF. Here the CDR3 DNA reads TGTGCCATCAGTGAGTCTCCGAATTCACCCCTCCACTTT.

V gene TRBV11-2 combines with J gene TRBJ2-5, with 10 bases identical to TRBD2. V lost 5 bases, J lost 2 bases, and 5 bases stayed unmatched. Germline V gives CDR1 SGHAT, CDR2 FQNNGV. CDR3 length: 15 amino acids. CDR3 coding DNA: TGTGCCAGCAGCATTGGGACTAGCGCACAAGAGACCCAGTACTTC. The encoded protein is CASSIGTSAQETQYF.

The chain joins TRBV27 to TRBJ2-7, with a tentative D call TRBD1 (5 bases). The germline CDR1 and CDR2 sequences are MNHEY and SMNVEV (reference sequence). The CDR3 sequence is 13 residues long. V shed 1 base and J shed 7 bases, with 11 bases lying between them. CDR3 DNA: TGTGCCAGCAGTTTATTGGCTTCAGGGGAGCAGTACTTC. The encoded protein is CASSLLASGEQYF.

The chain has TRBV5-6 and TRBJ2-5; 10 nucleotides align to TRBD2. CDR1 is SGHDT, CDR2 YYEEEE, per germline. V was clipped by 3 bases and J by 2 bases; unmatched bases: 13. The CDR3 is 18 residues long. CDR3 in DNA: TGTGCCAGCAGCTGGGGACAGGCGGCACTAGCGGGACAAGAGACCCAGTACTTC. It encodes CASSWGQAALAGQETQYF.

The chain combines TRBV4-1 with TRBJ2-7; D is unresolved. The V gene lost 0 bases and the J gene lost 4 bases, with 19 bases spanning the gap. Germline loops: CDR1 MGHRA, CDR2 YSYEKL. The CDR3 extends over 17 amino acids. The CDR3 is CASSQDHQPQTGYEQYF. CDR3 bases: TGCGCCAGCAGCCAAGATCACCAACCCCAGACCGGGTACGAGCAGTACTTC.

The gene calls are TRBV29-1 and TRBJ2-7; 10 positions agree with TRBD1. The trim removed 7 bases at V and 0 bases at J, leaving 12 bases unmatched. This CDR3 is 16 amino acids long. CDR1 SQVTM and CDR2 ANQGSEA come from the germline V gene. The CDR3 reads CSARDRGGFGSYEQYF. The CDR3 DNA reads TGCAGCGCCCGGGACAGGGGTGGCTTTGGCTCCTACGAGCAGTACTTC.

The chain has TRBV6-5 and TRBJ2-4; 10 bases are a match to TRBD2. Trimming cost V 1 base and J 2 bases; bases outside gene matches: 2. This CDR3 has 16 amino acids. Looked up from germline, CDR1 is MNHEY and CDR2 is SVGAGI. CDR3 nucleotide sequence: TGTGCCAGCAGTTACTTAGCGGGAGGAACCAAAAACATTCAGTACTTC. As protein: CASSYLAGGTKNIQYF.

This chain connects TRBV19 to TRBJ2-4; TRBD1 matches at 9 bases. Germline CDR1 reads LNHDA; CDR2 reads SQIVND (reference sequence). The V gene end was trimmed by 4 bases and the J gene end by 0 bases; junction bases not matched to a gene: 16. This CDR3 spans 20 amino acids. In DNA form, the CDR3 reads TGTGCCAGTAGTACACTATACGCCCGGGACAGGGCTCTAGCCAAAAACATTCAGTACTTC. This sequence encodes CASSTLYARDRALAKNIQYF.

The gene calls are TRBV7-6 and TRBJ1-6, with D perhaps TRBD1 (5 bases). With 2 bases removed from V and 8 bases from J, the gap between germline ends came to 13 bases. Looked up from germline, CDR1 is SGHVS and CDR2 is FNYEAQ. The CDR3 sequence is 15 residues long. Here the CDR3 DNA reads TGTGCCAGCAGCTTAAGACCTCAGGGCTATTCACCCCTCCACTTT. It yields the protein CASSLRPQGYSPLHF.

The chain joins TRBV19 to TRBJ2-1, with D perhaps matching TRBD1 (6 bases). The V gene's germline CDR1 is LNHDA and CDR2 SQIVND (reference sequence). The CDR3 has 15 residues. The V and J ends lost 6 bases and 0 bases respectively, with 12 bases between them. The CDR3 region has the DNA TGTGCCAGTAGGCAAGACAGGAGCTCCTACAATGAGCAGTTCTTC. This sequence encodes CASRQDRSSYNEQFF.

The genes are TRBV2 and TRBJ1-4, with 7 bases aligning to TRBD1. In germline, CDR1 is SNHLY, CDR2 FYNNEI. The CDR3 length is 15 residues. The V segment lost 4 bases and the J segment 4 bases; nucleotides outside the gene matches: 6. The CDR3: CASSVTGAGNEKLFF. The CDR3 DNA follows: TGTGCCAGCAGTGTAACAGGGGCTGGTAATGAAAAACTGTTTTTT.

The chain links TRBV6-5 to TRBJ2-3; 7 bases map to TRBD1. The CDR3 extends over 16 amino acids. Germline assignment: CDR1 MNHEY and CDR2 SVGAGI. Trimming at V came to 2 bases and at J to 2 bases, leaving 7 bases not matched to a gene. The CDR3 protein is CASSYHRGSSTDTQYF. CDR3 sequence (DNA): TGTGCCAGCAGTTACCACAGGGGCTCCTCCACAGATACGCAGTATTTT.

V and J are TRBV6-5 and TRBJ1-3; D is undetermined. CDR1 and CDR2 (germline): MNHEY, SVGAGI. V dropped 6 bases and J dropped 3 bases, with 6 bases sitting between them. The CDR3 is made up of 12 amino acids. The CDR3 sequence: CASSQDGNTIYF. The CDR3 DNA follows: TGTGCCAGCAGCCAGGATGGAAACACCATATATTTT.

This sequence joins TRBV7-9 and TRBJ1-5; 9 bases agree with TRBD1. The germline CDR1 and CDR2 sequences are SEHNR and FQNEAQ (reference sequence). The trim removed 5 bases at V and 6 bases at J, leaving 2 bases unmatched. The CDR3 is 13 residues long. This chain's CDR3 is CASSPGQGQPQHF. CDR3 DNA sequence: TGTGCCAGCAGCCCGGGACAGGGTCAGCCCCAGCATTTT.

The genes are TRBV9 and TRBJ2-1; D gene ambiguous. This CDR3 has 15 amino acids. Trimming removed 0 bases at V and 8 bases at J, with 15 bases between. Germline lookup yields CDR1 SGDLS and CDR2 YYNGEE. CDR3 nucleotides: TGTGCCAGCAGCGTAGTACCTGCTAGATTCTATGAGCAGTTCTTC. Translated: CASSVVPARFYEQFF.

The genes are TRBV5-1 and TRBJ2-7, with TRBD1 as a possible D gene (5 bases). The germline V gene encodes CDR1 SGHRS and CDR2 YFSETQ. Trimming left V 0 bases short and J 6 bases short, with 13 bases between. This CDR3 is built from 14 residues. CDR3 amino acids: CASSLGQLPGEQYF. The CDR3, as DNA: TGCGCCAGCAGCTTGGGACAGTTGCCAGGCGAGCAGTACTTC. Full variable domain (remainder filled in from reference TRBV5-1 and TRBJ2-7): KAGVTQTPRYLIKTRGQQVTLSCSPISGHRSVSWYQQTPGQGLQFLFEYFSETQRNKGNFPGRFSGRQFSNSRSEMNVSTLELGDSALYLCASSLGQLPGEQYFGPGTRLTVT.

This clone was counted once. The V call is TRBV6-1, the J call TRBJ1-1; TRBD1 matches 9 bases. Germline CDR1 and CDR2: MNHNS and SASEGT. CDR3 length: 14 amino acids. The V and J ends lost 5 bases and 5 bases, in that order; junction bases with no gene match: 6. The CDR3 here is CASSPTGGRTEAFF. The CDR3 coding sequence is TGTGCCAGCAGTCCAACAGGGGGCAGGACTGAAGCTTTCTTT.

The chain recombines TRBV29-1 with TRBJ1-2, with 8 nucleotides matching TRBD1. This CDR3 has 12 residues. V lost 4 bases to trimming and J lost 3 bases; unmatched junction nucleotides: 1. Per germline, CDR1 SQVTM and CDR2 ANQGSEA. The CDR3 sequence: CSVVQGDYGYTF. In DNA, the CDR3 is TGCAGCGTTGTACAGGGGGACTATGGCTACACCTTC.

The chain employs TRBV7-2 and TRBJ2-3, with D possibly being TRBD1 (6 bases). The CDR3 spans 17 residues. CDR1 SGHTA and CDR2 FQGNSA come from the germline V gene. V was trimmed by 7 bases and J by 2 bases, leaving 22 bases between them. Written as DNA, the CDR3 is TGTGCCAGCACCCTACGAGGACAGCCCACCCTCACAGATACGCAGTATTTT. The encoded protein is CASTLRGQPTLTDTQYF.

The chain uses TRBV19 and TRBJ1-5; 11 nucleotides align to TRBD1. This CDR3 has 18 amino acids. Per germline, CDR1 LNHDA and CDR2 SQIVND (reference sequence). With V trimmed by 2 bases and J by 4 bases, 10 bases remained unmatched. The CDR3 loop reads CASSIRPWRDRGNQPQHF. CDR3 nucleotides: TGTGCCAGTAGTATAAGGCCTTGGAGGGACAGGGGGAATCAGCCCCAGCATTTT.

The chain has TRBV2 and TRBJ1-5; perhaps TRBD1 as D (5 bases). V gave up 6 bases and J gave up 3 bases, with 12 bases separating them. The CDR3 has 14 residues. Germline values: CDR1 SNHLY, CDR2 FYNNEI. CDR3 coding DNA: TGTGCCAGCAGGCCGGGAGGGGTCAATCAGCCCCAGCATTTT. Its protein is CASRPGGVNQPQHF. The whole variable domain, remainder taken from reference TRBV2 and TRBJ1-5, is EPEVTQTPSHQVTQMGQEVILRCVPISNHLYFYWYRQILGQKVEFLVSFYNNEISEKSEIFDDQFSVERPDGSNFTLKIRSTKLEDSAMYFCASRPGGVNQPQHFGDGTRLSIL.

The V gene is TRBV2, the J gene TRBJ1-4; the D gene is possibly TRBD1 (5 bases). CDR3 size: 13 residues. Germline V lookup: CDR1 SNHLY, CDR2 FYNNEI. V was pared by 11 bases and J by 1 base, with 11 bases between. Here the CDR3 reads CASSGQTNEKLFF. Written as DNA, the CDR3 is TGTGCCTCCTCCGGACAAACTAATGAAAAACTGTTTTTT.

The chain links TRBV7-2 to TRBJ1-2, with D maybe TRBD1 (6 bases). The CDR3 is 15 amino acids. Germline V gene data show CDR1 as SGHTA and CDR2 as FQGNSA. The V gene lost 0 bases and the J gene lost 7 bases, with 15 bases spanning the gap. The CDR3 coding sequence is TGTGCCAGCAGCTTAGCGGCAGGGCAGGGGAGTGGCTACACCTTC. Translation: CASSLAAGQGSGYTF.

This chain uses TRBV7-8 with TRBJ2-7; 7 bases line up with TRBD2. This CDR3 spans 15 amino acids. V shed 4 bases, J shed 2 bases, and the junction held 8 bases outside the gene matches. Germline-derived CDR1 and CDR2 are SGHVS and FQNEAQ. The CDR3 DNA is TGTGCCAGCAGCTCAGTGGGGGGGGGACCCTACGAGCAGTACTTC. Encoded protein: CASSSVGGGPYEQYF.

V gene TRBV7-2 combines with J gene TRBJ1-5, with a tentative D call TRBD1 (5 bases). The CDR3 has 13 residues. Trimming removed 4 bases at V and 3 bases at J, with 7 bases between. Germline values: CDR1 SGHTA, CDR2 FQGNSA. The CDR3 DNA sequence: TGTGCCAGCAGCTGGGACTTCAATCAGCCCCAGCATTTT. It specifies CASSWDFNQPQHF.

This rearrangement joins TRBV27 to TRBJ2-2, with a tentative D call TRBD2 (7 bases). The germline V gene has CDR1 MNHEY and CDR2 SMNVEV (reference sequence). This CDR3 comprises 16 residues. Deletions cut 7 bases from V and 0 bases from J, with 15 bases between. The CDR3 coding sequence is TGTGCCAGCAAGGGGGGACTACCCGCGAACACCGGGGAGCTGTTTTTT. Amino acid sequence: CASKGGLPANTGELFF.